This is a list of T cell receptor beta chains from one sample in a study of shared clonotypes between healthy human individuals. The repertoire was sequenced with immunoSEQ multiplex PCR; TCRdb's copy has only in-frame clones and lacks some. In the table there are roughly 2,500,000 clones, over 85% of which are singletons. Sequencing used naive CD4+ T cells from PBMCs. These receptors were obtained from a young man in good health. Some clones in this sample may be carry-over from other donors' samples. Both conserved end residues are part of each CDR3. The D gene is left open where the match is weak. Size tells how often a clone was seen (once, few, many) or the class of an expanded clone, and some rows leave it out.

clone size,D gene,J gene,V gene,CDR3 protein,CDR3 DNA
.,.,TRBJ2-5,TRBV19,CASSMYAETQYF,TGTGCCAGTAGTATGTATGCGGAGACCCAGTACTTC
once,TRBD2,TRBJ2-7,TRBV5-1,CASSPLAGLSSEQYF,TGCGCCAGCAGCCCCCTAGCGGGTTTATCGTCCGAGCAGTACTTC
.,.,TRBJ2-7,TRBV30,CAWSIGTAYEQYF,TGTGCCTGGTCCATAGGAACGGCCTACGAGCAGTACTTC
.,.,TRBJ2-1,TRBV7-2,CASSLRQHYNEQFF,TGTGCCAGCAGCTTACGACAACACTACAATGAGCAGTTCTTC
.,.,TRBJ2-7,TRBV29-1,CSVKEGWGDYEQYF,TGCAGCGTGAAAGAGGGATGGGGTGACTACGAGCAGTACTTC
.,.,TRBJ2-1,TRBV5-1,CASSLVVGNEQFF,TGCGCCAGCAGCTTGGTCGTCGGCAATGAGCAGTTCTTC
.,.,TRBJ1-6,TRBV7-9,CASSLNSMGSLHF,TGTGCCAGCAGCTTAAACAGTATGGGGTCCCTCCACTTT
.,.,TRBJ2-2,TRBV11-2,CASSLEVATGELFF,TGTGCCAGCAGCTTAGAGGTAGCGACCGGGGAGCTGTTTTTT
.,.,TRBJ1-3,TRBV4-2,CASSRYYDPDSGNTIYF,TGTGCCAGCAGCCGTTACTACGACCCGGACTCTGGAAACACCATATATTTT
.,TRBD1,TRBJ1-3,TRBV6-5,CASRTGGFSGNTIYF,TGTGCCAGCAGAACAGGGGGGTTCTCTGGAAACACCATATATTTT
.,.,TRBJ2-5,TRBV7-9,CASSPTSRVTQYF,TGTGCCAGCAGCCCGACCAGTCGGGTGACCCAGTACTTC
.,.,TRBJ1-1,TRBV7-2,CASSLVQAGLGEAFF,TGTGCCAGCAGCTTAGTTCAGGCAGGGTTGGGTGAAGCTTTCTTT
.,TRBD1,TRBJ1-1,TRBV6-5,CASSHRTGTNTEAFF,TGTGCCAGCAGTCACCGGACAGGGACGAACACTGAAGCTTTCTTT
.,TRBD1,TRBJ2-5,TRBV23-1,CASSRIPDRGQETQYF,TGCGCCAGCAGTCGTATCCCAGACAGGGGACAAGAGACCCAGTACTTC
.,.,TRBJ2-2,TRBV7-8,CASSLAGRTTGELFF,TGTGCCAGCAGCTTAGCGGGGAGGACCACCGGGGAGCTGTTTTTT
.,.,TRBJ2-3,TRBV29-1,CSVLGDTDTQYF,TGCAGCGTTTTGGGGGATACGGATACGCAGTATTTT
.,TRBD2,TRBJ2-7,TRBV5-1,CASSRAAGGYEQYF,TGCGCCAGCAGCCGGGCCGCGGGGGGCTACGAGCAGTACTTC
once,.,TRBJ2-7,TRBV2,CASRGRDAYEQYF,TGTGCCAGCAGGGGGCGGGACGCGTACGAGCAGTACTTC
.,.,TRBJ2-2,TRBV9,CASSVVGAQTGELFF,TGTGCCAGCAGCGTAGTCGGGGCGCAAACCGGGGAGCTGTTTTTT
.,.,TRBJ2-5,TRBV28,CASSLYVVRETQYF,TGTGCCAGCAGTTTGTACGTCGTCAGGGAGACCCAGTACTTC
.,.,TRBJ1-3,TRBV6-5,CASSYRWANSGNTIYF,TGTGCCAGCAGTTATCGATGGGCAAACTCTGGAAACACCATATATTTT
once,TRBD1,TRBJ2-7,TRBV7-2,CASSLARTGYEQYF,TGTGCCAGCAGCTTAGCGCGGACAGGGTACGAGCAGTACTTC
.,TRBD1,TRBJ1-3,TRBV7-6,CASSLVGGTGRNTIYF,TGTGCCAGCAGCTTAGTTGGGGGGACAGGGAGAAACACCATATATTTT
.,.,TRBJ2-7,TRBV7-7,CASSLDSAYEQYF,TGTGCCAGCAGCTTGGACAGCGCCTACGAGCAGTACTTC
.,.,TRBJ1-3,TRBV28,CASTSYLGNTIYF,TGTGCCAGCACTTCTTATCTCGGAAACACCATATATTTT
.,.,TRBJ2-7,TRBV4-3,CASSQVSGSYYEQYF,TGCGCCAGCAGCCAAGTCTCAGGATCCTACTACGAGCAGTACTTC
.,.,TRBJ2-3,TRBV19,CASSGLRTDTQYF,TGTGCCAGCTCGGGGTTGCGCACAGATACGCAGTATTTT
.,.,TRBJ2-3,TRBV5-1,CASSSGSTDTQYF,TGCGCCAGCAGTTCAGGGTCCACAGATACGCAGTATTTT
.,TRBD1,TRBJ2-7,TRBV7-8,CASSGDRAHEQYF,TGTGCCAGCAGTGGGGACAGGGCTCACGAGCAGTACTTC
.,.,TRBJ1-1,TRBV14,CASSQDRDTEAFF,TGTGCCAGCAGCCAAGACCGGGACACTGAAGCTTTCTTT
.,.,TRBJ1-1,TRBV11-1,CASSPNIEAFF,TGTGCCAGCAGCCCTAATATTGAAGCTTTCTTT
.,.,TRBJ1-4,TRBV15,CATSSPLQVNEKLFF,TGTGCCACCAGCTCCCCATTACAGGTTAATGAAAAACTGTTTTTT
.,.,TRBJ1-5,TRBV5-1,CASSLGRNQPQHF,TGCGCCAGCAGCTTGGGTAGGAATCAGCCCCAGCATTTT
.,.,TRBJ1-2,TRBV28,CASRGGTNRVNYGYTF,TGTGCCAGCAGAGGGGGAACCAACAGGGTTAACTATGGCTACACCTTC
.,.,TRBJ2-3,TRBV30,CAWSPSRDLRSTDTQYF,TGTGCCTGGAGTCCCTCCCGGGATCTAAGGAGCACAGATACGCAGTATTTT
.,TRBD1,TRBJ2-5,TRBV9,CASSVAATGEETQYF,TGTGCCAGCAGCGTAGCGGCGACAGGGGAAGAGACCCAGTACTTC
.,TRBD1,TRBJ2-7,TRBV2,CASSGQGSRYEQYF,TGTGCCAGCAGTGGACAGGGATCTAGGTACGAGCAGTACTTC
.,TRBD1,TRBJ1-2,TRBV2,CASSTDRASDGYTF,TGTGCCAGCAGTACAGACAGGGCTTCCGATGGCTACACCTTC
.,.,TRBJ1-1,TRBV4-3,CASSQEWADMNTEAFF,TGCGCCAGCAGCCAAGAATGGGCGGACATGAACACTGAAGCTTTCTTT
.,.,TRBJ1-3,TRBV30,CAWSRGGTGIGNTIYF,TGTGCCTGGTCCCGAGGGGGGACTGGGATAGGAAACACCATATATTTT
.,TRBD2,TRBJ2-5,TRBV28,CASSLAGPQETQYF,TGTGCCAGCAGTCTAGCGGGGCCGCAAGAGACCCAGTACTTC
.,.,TRBJ1-5,TRBV23-1,CASSLTMPQHF,TGCGCCAGCAGTCTGACCATGCCCCAGCATTTT
.,.,TRBJ1-2,TRBV4-3,CASSPQVAQGTYGYTF,TGCGCCAGCAGCCCCCAGGTAGCGCAGGGGACCTATGGCTACACCTTC
.,TRBD2,TRBJ2-2,TRBV11-2,CASRFSGRSPTNTGELFF,TGTGCCAGCAGATTTAGCGGGAGAAGTCCTACGAACACCGGGGAGCTGTTTTTT
.,TRBD1,TRBJ1-2,TRBV28,CASSSPGTGGYGYTF,TGTGCCAGCAGTTCCCCCGGGACAGGGGGCTATGGCTACACCTTC
.,TRBD1,TRBJ2-6,TRBV28,CASSPPRQGAGANVLTF,TGTGCCAGCAGCCCCCCGAGACAGGGGGCTGGGGCCAACGTCCTGACTTTC
.,.,TRBJ2-1,TRBV5-1,CASSLDIAEYNEQFF,TGCGCCAGCAGCTTGGATATAGCGGAATACAATGAGCAGTTCTTC
.,TRBD2,TRBJ2-1,TRBV2,CASSGPLAGHYNEQFF,TGTGCCAGCAGTGGCCCTTTAGCGGGGCATTACAATGAGCAGTTCTTC
.,TRBD1,TRBJ1-1,TRBV28,CASGEQGRDTEAFF,TGTGCCAGTGGGGAACAGGGGAGGGACACTGAAGCTTTCTTT
.,.,TRBJ2-7,TRBV5-4,CASSPRSGRYPYEQYF,TGTGCCAGCAGCCCCCGGTCAGGACGGTACCCCTACGAGCAGTACTTC
.,.,TRBJ2-1,TRBV5-1,CASRPPGTRGNEQFF,TGCGCCAGCAGACCCCCGGGGACAAGGGGGAATGAGCAGTTCTTC
.,.,TRBJ1-3,TRBV7-3,CASSLSRDGGNTIYF,TGTGCCAGCAGCTTATCACGGGACGGTGGAAACACCATATATTTT